This TCR beta chain was documented in a study of glioma-infiltrating T cells after dendritic cell vaccination (TCRdb year 2016). About the full investigation: The cohort comprised 15 glioblastoma patients from Phase I and II dendritic cell vaccination trials, 9 newly diagnosed and 6 with recurrent disease. Between about 2003 and 2012, patients were given autologous tumor lysate-pulsed dendritic cell vaccination. The vaccine was prepared from monocyte-derived dendritic cells that were cultured for 6 to 7 days with IL-4 and GM-CSF and then pulsed overnight with autologous tumor lysate. Each patient got three intradermal injections of the dendritic cell vaccine, spaced at biweekly intervals, in the arm below the axilla. Deep sequencing of TCR beta CDR3 regions was used to quantify tumor-infiltrating lymphocyte content and compare tumor and blood repertoires in dendritic cell-vaccinated glioblastoma patients. Survival after dendritic cell vaccination was correlated with TCR sequencing metrics, including TIL content and tumor-blood repertoire overlap.

Using the immunoSEQ assay, TCRB CDR3 regions were amplified from around 2 micrograms of genomic DNA, or from all available DNA when less than that was on hand. For multiplex PCR, 60 forward primers for TCR V beta segments and 13 reverse primers for J beta segments were used. To estimate the number of reads per starting template, synthetic control templates were added to each sample at limiting dilution. The Illumina HiSeq System generated sequencing reads of 87 bp. For the original study's pipeline: PCR and sequencing errors were removed by a nearest neighbor algorithm that merged closely related sequences. TCR overlap was defined as the percentage of unique tumor TCR beta sequences that were also found in the peripheral blood of the same patient. Here the immuneACCESS table is served through TCRdb, limited to in-frame sequences with V and J called. Missing clones are a known gap in these copies; in checked studies unresolved V genes cover under half, and the rest lacks a known reason. V, J and clone size are taken as reported in that table, and D and trimming were inferred from the DNA itself. The sample includes tens of thousands of clones, with 85% observed a single time. The ten largest clonotypes hold under 8.5% of the sample.

From its cysteine to its phenylalanine, the CDR3 spans 15 amino acids. Left in the record is the CDR3 DNA by itself, 45 bases read in frame from the first base. CDR1 MGHDK and CDR2 SYGVNS were looked up in the germline V gene. V has 4 bases trimmed and J has 6 bases trimmed; junction bases matching no gene number 9. Study-level results and caveats: The cohort was small and heterogeneous, only a few patients had full blood and tumor sets, and even fewer had initial-recurrent tumor pairs. Longer time to progression and overall survival after dendritic cell vaccination were predicted by higher estimated pretreatment TIL content. The TCR overlap response model with three groups was called speculative and said to need prospective validation. TCR clonality showed no direct relationship with survival, which suggests that a diverse polyclonal response may matter.

The sample's time point, from its label and the paper: after dendritic cell vaccination, including at tumor progression/relapse. Patients were selected for having adequate residual fresh-frozen tumor tissue and more than two years of available survival data. None of the glioblastoma patients carried an isocitrate dehydrogenase mutation, although molecular status otherwise varied. PBMC were collected before vaccination, two weeks after the third vaccination, and at tumor progression if progression occurred. Genomic DNA was extracted with the Qiagen DNeasy Blood extraction Kit. This clone was found many times. Its antigen is currently not known. Base qualities are missing; no much larger clone stands one base away.

The receptor comes from a human donor with glioblastoma. The sequencing used blood, collected after dendritic cell vaccination. This chain joins TRBV25-1 to TRBJ1-2, and TRBD1 matches 9 of the central bases. This receptor carries the CDR3 CASSGSHRGLDGYTF. The DNA sequence follows: TGTGCCAGCAGTGGCTCGCACAGGGGGCTTGATGGCTACACCTTC.